Presented here are 22 T cell receptor beta chains from one specimen sequenced in a study of cytomegalovirus exposure and HLA in healthy donors. A multiplex PCR was run with 60 Vbeta primers and 13 Jbeta primers. This table comes from immunoSEQ multiplex PCR, and its TCRdb copy is limited to in-frame clones, with some not included. The data hold 150,000 to 200,000 clones, with 79% observed a single time. The sequencing sample was made of PBMCs. These receptor sequences come from a man between 35 and 55 years old in good health and CMV-seronegative.

This clone appeared a few times. CDR3 sequence (DNA): TGTGCCAGTAGTATAGACCGTCTCCCTGACAGGGGCACCGGGGAGCTGTTTTTT. Amino acid sequence: CASSIDRLPDRGTGELFF. This chain links TRBV19 with TRBJ2-2; 8 nucleotides align to TRBD1. This CDR3 contains 18 residues. The ends lost 0 bases at V and 4 bases at J; junction bases unmatched: 10. Germline loops: CDR1 LNHDA, CDR2 SQIVND (reference sequence).

This clone was observed once. V gene TRBV5-1 combines with J gene TRBJ1-1, with 8 bases that match TRBD1. CDR3 size: 16 residues. V was pared by 0 bases and J by 3 bases, with 7 bases of the junction left unmatched. CDR1 is SGHRS and CDR2 is YFSETQ in the germline V gene. CDR3: CASSLAETGADTEAFF. The CDR3 DNA follows: TGCGCCAGCAGCTTGGCCGAGACAGGGGCGGACACTGAAGCTTTCTTT.

J is TRBJ1-5 and V is TRBV5-1, with a possible D match to TRBD1 (5 bases). Germline CDR1 is SGHRS and CDR2 is YFSETQ. V dropped 4 bases and J dropped 7 bases, with 12 bases sitting between them. The CDR3 runs 13 residues. The CDR3 loop reads CASSEGPGQPQHF. As DNA, the CDR3 is TGCGCCAGCAGCGAAGGGCCAGGGCAGCCCCAGCATTTT.

This rearrangement joins TRBV7-8 to TRBJ2-3; 7 nucleotides align to TRBD1. Germline V gene data show CDR1 as SGHVS and CDR2 as FQNEAQ. The CDR3 runs to 16 residues. V shed 3 bases, J shed 0 bases, and the junction held 6 bases outside the gene matches. The CDR3 region is CASSLDRPGSTDTQYF. CDR3 nucleotides: TGTGCCAGCAGCTTGGACAGGCCTGGGAGCACAGATACGCAGTATTTT.

The chain has TRBV5-1 and TRBJ2-5, with 8 positions matching TRBD2. Germline V CDR1 and CDR2: SGHRS, YFSETQ. J gave up 5 bases and V 1 base, and 7 bases lay outside the gene matches. The CDR3 has 15 residues. The CDR3 DNA sequence: TGCGCCAGCAGCTTGAGCGGGAGTGGTTGGGAGACCCAGTACTTC. This encodes CASSLSGSGWETQYF.

The chain employs TRBV19 and TRBJ1-1; D remains ambiguous. CDR1 is LNHDA, CDR2 SQIVND, per germline (reference sequence). This CDR3 has 14 residues. V lost 7 bases and J lost 0, with 12 bases in between. The CDR3 spells CASTPRDLNTEAFF. For the CDR3, the DNA is TGTGCCAGTACCCCTCGGGATTTGAACACTGAAGCTTTCTTT.

This CDR3 reads CASSKLPDRQEGYTF. CDR3 DNA: TGTGCCAGCAGCAAACTACCAGATAGACAGGAAGGCTACACCTTC. The chain employs TRBV6-5 and TRBJ1-2; D may be TRBD1 (6 bases). There are 15 residues in the CDR3. V lost 6 bases and J lost 8, with 22 bases in between. In germline, CDR1 is MNHEY, CDR2 SVGAGI.

The chain combines TRBV19 with TRBJ2-5; 10 nucleotides line up with TRBD2. The J call may not be correct, given that the DNA end is closer to TRBJ2-7. The CDR3 is 16 amino acids. From germline, CDR1 is LNHDA and CDR2 SQIVND (reference sequence). DNA for the CDR3: TGTGCCAGTAGCCCGGTTGTGGCTAGCGGGAGTAACGAGCAGTACTTC. Translating it yields CASSPVVASGSNEQYF.

The chain carries TRBV10-3 and TRBJ2-7, with TRBD2 identical over 7 bases. This CDR3 is 17 amino acids long. Germline V CDR1 and CDR2: ENHRY, SYGVKD. The trim removed 4 bases at V and 4 bases at J, leaving 16 bases unmatched. In DNA form, the CDR3 reads TGTGCCATCAGTGGAGAGCTAGGCAGGGAGGGAGGGTACGAGCAGTACTTC. Translating it yields CAISGELGREGGYEQYF.

V gene TRBV19 combines with J gene TRBJ2-7; D is perhaps TRBD2 (6 bases). The CDR3 is made up of 15 amino acids. Germline V CDR1 and CDR2: LNHDA, SQIVND (reference sequence). V was clipped by 2 bases and J by 6 bases, with 17 bases between them. The CDR3 loop is CASSIQGGPYVEQYF. CDR3 DNA sequence: TGTGCCAGTAGTATACAGGGAGGACCCTATGTCGAGCAGTACTTC.

The V gene is TRBV11-1, the J gene TRBJ2-3; 8 positions agree with TRBD2. This CDR3 contains 14 residues. Germline loops: CDR1 SGHAT, CDR2 FQDESV (reference sequence). V was clipped by 5 bases and J by 5 bases; unmatched bases: 6. The CDR3 protein is CASSMGLEGDTQYF. CDR3 in DNA: TGTGCCAGCAGCATGGGACTAGAAGGAGATACGCAGTATTTT.

The chain is built from TRBV7-9 and TRBJ2-1; D is possibly TRBD1 (5 bases). The CDR3 runs to 13 residues. Germline assignment: CDR1 SEHNR and CDR2 FQNEAQ (reference sequence). V was clipped by 1 base and J by 9 bases, with 10 bases between them. CDR3 in amino acids: CASSLVTGGEQFF. The CDR3 DNA sequence: TGTGCCAGCAGCTTAGTAACAGGTGGTGAGCAGTTCTTC.

The CDR3 DNA reads as TGTGCCAGCGCGGGGGATGAAAAACTGTTTTTT. Translating it yields CASAGDEKLFF. V gene TRBV28 combines with J gene TRBJ1-4; tentative D call: TRBD1 (5 bases). Germline V gene lookup returns CDR1 MDHEN and CDR2 SYDVKM. The V end lost 8 bases, the J end lost 6 bases, and 7 bases lay between the germline ends. The CDR3 contains 11 residues.

The V call is TRBV6-1, the J call TRBJ2-3; 11 bases are shared with TRBD2. V shed 4 bases and J 5 bases; nucleotides not matched to a gene: 8. This CDR3 region has 16 residues. Per germline, CDR1 MNHNS and CDR2 SASEGT. The CDR3: CASSGGFTSGRDTQYF. CDR3 in DNA: TGTGCCAGCAGTGGGGGGTTCACTAGCGGGAGAGATACGCAGTATTTT.

The V and J genes are TRBV27 and TRBJ1-5, with no clear D. Trimming stripped 3 bases from V and 0 bases from J, with 9 bases between. This CDR3 is built from 15 residues. From germline, CDR1 is MNHEY and CDR2 SMNVEV (reference sequence). The CDR3 protein is CASSFSRYSNQPQHF. CDR3 sequence (DNA): TGTGCCAGCAGTTTTTCCAGATATAGCAATCAGCCCCAGCATTTT.

This rearrangement joins TRBV28 to TRBJ2-7; perhaps TRBD2 as D (6 bases). Trimming took off 0 bases at V and 0 bases at J, with 15 bases between the two ends. The germline V gene has CDR1 MDHEN and CDR2 SYDVKM. The CDR3 runs 17 residues. CDR3 in DNA: TGTGCCAGCAGTTTATGGGGCCGACGGGGGAACTCCTACGAGCAGTACTTC. It codes for CASSLWGRRGNSYEQYF.

This clone was seen only a few times. The chain joins TRBV7-2 to TRBJ2-7; unclear D gene. Germline-derived CDR1 and CDR2 are SGHTA and FQGNSA. With 4 bases removed from V and 8 bases from J, the gap between germline ends came to 18 bases. This CDR3 has 14 amino acids. CDR3 loop: CASSSSNTGVKQYF. The CDR3 DNA reads TGTGCCAGCAGCTCTTCCAATACTGGAGTCAAGCAGTACTTC.

The CDR3 DNA follows: TGTGCCAGCCATCCGGGCAGCGGGACCCAGTACTTC. Protein sequence: CASHPGSGTQYF. The rearrangement uses TRBV27 and TRBJ2-5, with a possible D match to TRBD2 (5 bases). V was shortened by 8 bases and J by 7 bases, with 14 bases between the two germline ends. Per germline, CDR1 MNHEY and CDR2 SMNVEV (reference sequence). The CDR3 consists of 12 residues.

V gene TRBV21-1 combines with J gene TRBJ1-2. TRBV21-1 is listed as a pseudogene. There are 11 residues in the CDR3. Here the CDR3 reads CASSTGRGYTF. For the CDR3, the DNA is TGTGCCAGCAGCACCGGGAGGGGCTACACCTTC.

The chain has TRBV5-4 and TRBJ2-7; D is unresolved. The CDR3 contains 15 residues. V lost 1 base and J 3 bases, leaving 14 bases between the germline ends. Germline CDR1 SGHNT, CDR2 YYREEE (reference sequence). This CDR3 is CASSLSLDLVYEQYF. DNA for the CDR3: TGTGCCAGCAGCTTGAGCCTAGATTTAGTCTACGAGCAGTACTTC.

J is TRBJ2-7 and V is TRBV7-2, with TRBD2 identical over 7 bases. V lost 3 bases to trimming and J lost 4 bases; unmatched junction nucleotides: 3. The CDR3 length is 13 residues. Germline V gives CDR1 SGHTA, CDR2 FQGNSA. The chain's CDR3 is CASSFSGGYEQYF. CDR3 nucleotide sequence: TGTGCCAGCAGCTTCTCGGGGGGATACGAGCAGTACTTC.

This chain uses TRBV5-8 with TRBJ2-7, with D perhaps matching TRBD2 (7 bases). Germline-derived CDR1 and CDR2 are SGHTS and YDEGEE. The CDR3 is made up of 15 amino acids. The germline V and J ends were trimmed by 4 bases and 5 bases, with 19 bases remaining between them. CDR3 in DNA: TGTGCCAGCAGCCCGAGGGGGGGTAGCCCCCACGAGCAGTACTTC. This sequence encodes CASSPRGGSPHEQYF.